This T cell receptor beta chain was identified in a study of T cell responses to AZD1222 COVID-19 vaccine. Study findings and constraints: Females outnumbered males among donors, who were mostly white British; clonal diversity was possibly underestimated. Close to half of spike-specific TCRs reportedly recognize unmutated variant regions. There were repertoire samples only from the period after the peak T cell response. Compared with day 0, the breadth and depth of the Spike-specific TCR repertoire rose significantly after two doses of AZD1222.

TCRdb's table, derived via immunoSEQ multiplex PCR, lists solely in-frame clones and lacks some. Among some 140,000 clones listed, around 85% were seen once. Concerning this clone itself: Its antigen is undetermined.

Material: peripheral blood, obtained on day 0 of MenACWY control vaccination. This sequence was found in an adult in good health.

The CDR3 spells CASSLRDRAYSNTGELFF. Written as DNA, the CDR3 is TGTGCCAGCAGCCTCCGGGACAGGGCCTATTCGAACACCGGGGAGCTGTTTTTT. The chain joins TRBV9 to TRBJ2-2; 9 bases are a match to TRBD1. Trimming cost V 4 bases and J 0 bases; bases outside gene matches: 10. This CDR3 is 18 amino acids long. Germline CDR1 reads SGDLS; CDR2 reads YYNGEE.